The 26 T cell receptor beta chains presented below share a single source sample, sequenced in a study of OX40 agonist ivuxolimab in advanced cancers. Data came from immunoSEQ multiplex PCR; TCRdb stores just in-frame clones and leaves some out. This table has 20,000 to 25,000 clones, 65% to 85% appearing once. The specimen was CD4+ or CD8+ T cells sorted from blood, collected in a trial of the OX40 agonist ivuxolimab. The receptors come from an adult with an advanced solid tumor such as melanoma, head and neck, liver or kidney cancer.

The chain employs TRBV2 and TRBJ2-1; D remains unclear. Trimming stripped 3 bases from V and 0 bases from J, with 6 bases between. Germline V gene lookup returns CDR1 SNHLY and CDR2 FYNNEI. The CDR3 loop spans 14 amino acids. In nucleotides, the CDR3 is TGTGCCAGCAGTGAGGGTAGCTCCTACAATGAGCAGTTCTTC. Its protein is CASSEGSSYNEQFF.

The chain recombines TRBV9 with TRBJ1-3, with D possibly matching TRBD1 (5 bases). The length of the CDR3 is 14 residues. V was pared by 3 bases and J by 4 bases, with 11 bases between. Germline V lookup: CDR1 SGDLS, CDR2 YYNGEE. The CDR3 DNA follows: TGTGCCAGCAGCGGGATAGGGGCCGGAAACACCATATATTTT. This sequence encodes CASSGIGAGNTIYF.

The chain carries TRBV5-8 and TRBJ2-7; TRBD1 matches 7 bases. Germline CDR1 SGHTS, CDR2 YDEGEE. V lost 4 bases to trimming and J lost 0 bases; unmatched junction nucleotides: 7. CDR3 size: 15 residues. The CDR3 is CASSTGTEYSYEQYF. CDR3 DNA: TGTGCCAGCAGCACAGGGACAGAGTACTCCTACGAGCAGTACTTC.

V gene TRBV14 combines with J gene TRBJ2-3; TRBD2 matches at 9 bases. The ends lost 4 bases at V and 4 bases at J; junction bases unmatched: 9. Germline loops: CDR1 SGHDN, CDR2 FVKESK. This CDR3 comprises 16 residues. CDR3 nucleotides: TGTGCCAGCAGCCCCCTCGGGGCGGGGGGGCCAGATACGCAGTATTTT. It translates to CASSPLGAGGPDTQYF.

The rearrangement links TRBV4-3 to TRBJ2-1; tentative D call: TRBD1 (5 bases). This CDR3 spans 17 amino acids. The ends were cut back, 0 bases at V and 0 bases at J, with 12 bases in the middle. Germline V lookup: CDR1 LGHNA, CDR2 YSLEER. CDR3 DNA sequence: TGCGCCAGCAGCCAAGATACTCAAGACAGCTCCTACAATGAGCAGTTCTTC. Translated, it gives CASSQDTQDSSYNEQFF.

This clone is large within its sample. The gene calls are TRBV9 and TRBJ2-3; no clear D. Trimming took off 0 bases at V and 3 bases at J, with 2 bases between the two ends. The CDR3 totals 12 residues. Per germline, CDR1 SGDLS and CDR2 YYNGEE. Written as DNA, the CDR3 is TGTGCCAGCAGCGTAGAGACAGATACGCAGTATTTT. Translated, it gives CASSVETDTQYF.

This chain connects TRBV7-9 to TRBJ1-2, with D maybe TRBD1 (5 bases). The length of the CDR3 is 14 residues. V lost 3 bases to trimming and J lost 8 bases, with 16 bases between them. The germline CDR1 and CDR2 sequences are SEHNR and FQNEAQ (reference sequence). The CDR3 bases are TGTGCCAGCAGCTTCAACAGGAATCTAGAGGGCTACACCTTC. It encodes CASSFNRNLEGYTF.

This chain joins TRBV9 and TRBJ1-1; a weak D match, TRBD1 (5 bases). V gave up 4 bases and J gave up 1 base, with 8 bases separating them. CDR1 is SGDLS, CDR2 YYNGEE, per germline. This CDR3 contains 13 residues. The CDR3 spells CASSFTGNTEAFF. In DNA form, the CDR3 reads TGTGCCAGCAGCTTTACAGGGAACACTGAAGCTTTCTTT.

This rearrangement joins TRBV2 to TRBJ2-7; TRBD2 agrees at 10 bases. Germline V CDR1 and CDR2: SNHLY, FYNNEI. CDR3 length: 13 residues. The V segment lost 8 bases and the J segment 10 bases; nucleotides outside the gene matches: 11. The CDR3 spells CASLTGLAGDQYF. The CDR3 coding sequence is TGTGCCAGCCTGACCGGGCTAGCGGGAGACCAGTACTTC.

This clone has more than one count but fewer than ten. V and J are TRBV7-9 and TRBJ2-6; D unresolved. V was pared by 5 bases and J by 0 bases, with 8 bases between. The CDR3 is 15 residues long. Germline lookup yields CDR1 SEHNR and CDR2 FQNEAQ (reference sequence). The CDR3 loop is CASSKPPSGANVLTF. DNA of the CDR3: TGTGCCAGCAGCAAACCCCCCTCTGGGGCCAACGTCCTGACTTTC.

The V gene is TRBV10-3, the J gene TRBJ1-5; perhaps TRBD1 as D (5 bases). Germline V gives CDR1 ENHRY, CDR2 SYGVKD. With 5 bases removed from V and 4 bases from J, the gap between germline ends came to 12 bases. There are 14 residues in the CDR3. The DNA for the CDR3 is TGTGCCATCAGTCAGGTGGAGGGGAATCAGCCCCAGCATTTT. This translates into CAISQVEGNQPQHF.

The J gene is TRBJ2-3, the V gene TRBV27; maybe TRBD2 (6 bases). Germline values: CDR1 MNHEY, CDR2 SMNVEV (reference sequence). The CDR3 covers 16 residues. V lost 3 bases and J lost 2, with 15 bases in between. CDR3 sequence (DNA): TGTGCCAGCAGTTTGGCGGGGACTGACCCCACAGATACGCAGTATTTT. As protein: CASSLAGTDPTDTQYF.

This clone has at least ten counts. The rearrangement links TRBV4-2 to TRBJ2-7; D might be TRBD2 (6 bases). The V gene lost 4 bases and the J gene lost 0 bases, with 16 bases spanning the gap. The CDR3 consists of 16 residues. Germline V gene sequence: CDR1 LGHNA, CDR2 YNFKEQ. CDR3: CASSPETGLNSYEQYF. CDR3 nucleotides: TGTGCCAGCAGCCCTGAAACGGGACTTAACTCCTACGAGCAGTACTTC.

The rearrangement links TRBV14 to TRBJ1-1; 7 bases map to TRBD1. This CDR3 has 17 residues. With V trimmed by 11 bases and J by 4 bases, 22 bases remained unmatched. Germline V gene sequence: CDR1 SGHDN, CDR2 FVKESK. CDR3 sequence reads: CAPQVEGRGRRGTEAFF. The CDR3 coding sequence is TGTGCCCCCCAGGTGGAGGGGAGGGGGCGCCGGGGCACTGAAGCTTTCTTT.

The table lists this clone with a count of one. The chain links TRBV27 to TRBJ2-7; perhaps TRBD1 as D (6 bases). V lost 5 bases and J lost 9, with 20 bases in between. CDR1 is MNHEY and CDR2 is SMNVEV in the germline V gene (reference sequence). This CDR3 has 14 residues. The CDR3 sequence: CASSPGDRLRGQYF. The CDR3 coding sequence is TGTGCCAGCAGTCCAGGGGACCGATTAAGGGGGCAGTACTTC.

The chain employs TRBV11-2 and TRBJ2-7; D gene unclear. V lost 7 bases to trimming and J lost 4 bases, with 11 bases between them. Germline V CDR1 and CDR2: SGHAT, FQNNGV. The CDR3 covers 12 residues. CDR3: CASTSSPYEQYF. The CDR3 nucleotides are TGTGCCAGCACCTCATCCCCTTACGAGCAGTACTTC.

The chain links TRBV6-5 to TRBJ1-2, with D unclear. V dropped 5 bases and J dropped 0 bases, with 10 bases sitting between them. The CDR3 runs to 14 residues. CDR1 and CDR2 (germline): MNHEY, SVGAGI. This CDR3 reads CASSPGLANYGYTF. The CDR3 DNA sequence: TGTGCCAGCAGTCCAGGATTAGCTAACTATGGCTACACCTTC.

By frequency in the sample, this clone is medium-sized. The gene calls are TRBV19 and TRBJ1-1; no clear D. Trimming took off 8 bases at V and 8 bases at J, with 12 bases between the two ends. Germline lookup yields CDR1 LNHDA and CDR2 SQIVND (reference sequence). The CDR3 is made up of 11 amino acids. The CDR3 sequence is CASHVFEEAFF. The DNA for the CDR3 is TGTGCCAGTCACGTCTTCGAGGAAGCTTTCTTT.

The chain is built from TRBV6-5 and TRBJ2-3; TRBD2 matches at 11 bases. V lost 6 bases, J lost 4 bases, and 6 bases stayed unmatched. CDR3 length: 15 amino acids. Germline CDR1 reads MNHEY; CDR2 reads SVGAGI. CDR3 sequence (DNA): TGTGCCAGCAGCCTACTAGCGGGAGTCGCAGATACGCAGTATTTT. It is translated as CASSLLAGVADTQYF.

The chain couples TRBV6-1 to TRBJ1-5; D not resolved. Germline-derived CDR1 and CDR2 are MNHNS and SASEGT. The CDR3 consists of 14 residues. With 1 base removed from V and 3 bases from J, the gap between germline ends came to 7 bases. The CDR3 bases are TGTGCCAGCAGTGAAGGAGGTACCAATCAGCCCCAGCATTTT. It specifies CASSEGGTNQPQHF.

J is TRBJ2-1 and V is TRBV28; TRBD2 aligns across 10 bases. The CDR3 spans 17 residues. From germline, CDR1 is MDHEN and CDR2 SYDVKM. J lost 8 bases, V lost 2 bases, and 12 bases had no gene match. The CDR3 DNA reads TGTGCCAGCAGTTTAGTAGCGGGGGGTTACAATTCAGATGAGCAGTTCTTC. Amino acids: CASSLVAGGYNSDEQFF.

This chain links TRBV5-1 with TRBJ2-2; D is possibly TRBD1 (6 bases). The V gene lost 7 bases and the J gene lost 6 bases, with 16 bases spanning the gap. Germline CDR1 reads SGHRS; CDR2 reads YFSETQ. The CDR3 runs 14 residues. The CDR3, as DNA: TGCGCCAGCGCGCCGTCCGGACAGTCCGGGGAGCTGTTTTTT. Its translation: CASAPSGQSGELFF.

This sequence joins TRBV2 and TRBJ1-5; a weak D match, TRBD1 (6 bases). The V gene lost 5 bases and the J gene lost 3 bases, with 11 bases spanning the gap. The CDR3 runs 14 residues. CDR1 is SNHLY and CDR2 is FYNNEI in the germline V gene. CDR3: CASSPGTNNQPQHF. CDR3 bases: TGTGCCAGCAGTCCCGGGACAAACAATCAGCCCCAGCATTTT.

The rearrangement uses TRBV9 and TRBJ1-4; no clear D gene. V dropped 5 bases and J dropped 7 bases, with 12 bases sitting between them. The CDR3 is 13 amino acids. Germline loops: CDR1 SGDLS, CDR2 YYNGEE. In DNA form, the CDR3 reads TGTGCCAGCAGTGGAGTTTCGAGTGAAAAACTGTTTTTT. Protein: CASSGVSSEKLFF. The variable domain in full, with the rest retrieved from reference TRBV9 and TRBJ1-4, is DSGVTQTPKHLITATGQRVTLRCSPRSGDLSVYWYQQSLDQGLQFLIQYYNGEERAKGNILERFSAQQFPDLHSELNLSSLELGDSALYFCASSGVSSEKLFFGSGTQLSVL.

The chain carries TRBV7-9 and TRBJ1-2; the D gene is possibly TRBD1 (6 bases). CDR3 length equals 11 residues. From germline, CDR1 is SEHNR and CDR2 FQNEAQ (reference sequence). The ends were cut back, 5 bases at V and 8 bases at J, with 9 bases in the middle. CDR3: CASSRDRGYTF. DNA for the CDR3: TGTGCCAGCAGCAGAGACAGGGGCTACACCTTC.

The chain is built from TRBV4-1 and TRBJ1-2, with D unclear. The germline V gene has CDR1 MGHRA and CDR2 YSYEKL. The CDR3 length is 13 residues. V was pared by 0 bases and J by 5 bases, with 7 bases between. CDR3 loop: CASSQEGGYGYTF. For the CDR3, the DNA is TGCGCCAGCAGCCAAGAGGGTGGGTATGGCTACACCTTC.